The clone carrying this TCR beta chain occurred once. Germline V gene lookup returns CDR1 SGHTA and CDR2 FQGNSA. V shed 5 bases, J shed 3 bases, and the junction held 3 bases outside the gene matches. The CDR3 contains 13 residues. The data derive from a study of cytomegalovirus exposure and HLA in healthy donors. PCR was performed using 60 Vbeta and 13 Jbeta primers. TCRdb keeps only in-frame clones here, not all; method: immunoSEQ multiplex PCR. Here the sample spans 100,000 to 150,000 clones, 74% being singletons. The material sequenced was PBMCs. The receptor's source is a woman aged 45-60 years in good health and CMV-seropositive. J is TRBJ2-7 and V is TRBV7-2; 8 nucleotides align to TRBD1. The CDR3: CASSLTGDYEQYF. CDR3 DNA: TGTGCCAGCAGCCTGACAGGGGACTACGAGCAGTACTTC.